The rows below give T cell receptor beta chains drawn from one sample of a study of CD4 T cells in relation to SARS-CoV-2 and coronaviruses. The table came from immunoSEQ multiplex PCR; TCRdb's copy has only in-frame clones and leaves some out. The profile shows about 17,000 clones, roughly 83% of them singletons. The antigens for these receptors are not known. Material for sequencing was CD4+ T cells from PBMCs, cultured in vitro. The receptors here all came from a human donor in good health. The CDR3 runs from the conserved cysteine through the conserved F or W. Fields, in order: V gene, clone size, D gene, J gene, CDR3 protein, CDR3 DNA. D genes are given only for firm matches. A clone size is listed for some rows: how often the clone was seen (once, few, many), or a class if it is expanded.

TRBV11-2	.	TRBD1	TRBJ2-7	CASSSRQGSYEQYF	TGTGCCAGCAGCTCCAGACAGGGATCCTACGAGCAGTACTTC
TRBV19	few	TRBD1	TRBJ1-5	CASSNPRTGVAQPQHF	TGTGCCAGTAGCAACCCTCGGACAGGGGTAGCTCAGCCCCAGCATTTT
TRBV7-2	.	TRBD1	TRBJ1-6	CASSVRTGDNSPLHF	TGTGCCAGCAGCGTTAGGACAGGGGATAATTCACCCCTCCACTTT
TRBV2	.	.	TRBJ1-6	CASSGNNSPLHF	TGTGCCAGCAGTGGGAACAATTCACCCCTCCACTTT
TRBV4-1	few	TRBD2	TRBJ2-1	CASSQGGASGASSYNEQFF	TGCGCCAGCAGCCAAGGGGGGGCTAGCGGGGCTTCCTCCTACAATGAGCAGTTCTTC
TRBV5-4	few	.	TRBJ1-6	CASSLGTAYNSPLHF	TGTGCCAGCAGCTTGGGGACGGCCTATAATTCACCCCTCCACTTT
TRBV29-1	.	.	TRBJ2-4	CSVEEDQGNIQYF	TGCAGCGTTGAGGAGGACCAAGGGAACATTCAGTACTTC
TRBV6-5	.	TRBD1	TRBJ1-6	CASSHRQGTHPLHF	TGTGCCAGCAGTCACCGACAGGGTACCCATCCTCTCCACTTT
TRBV9	few	.	TRBJ2-3	CASSEDLGTDTQYF	TGTGCCAGCAGCGAAGATTTGGGCACAGATACGCAGTATTTT
TRBV5-1	.	.	TRBJ2-7	CASSPPRQDPGEQYF	TGCGCCAGCAGCCCCCCCCGACAGGACCCGGGCGAGCAGTACTTC